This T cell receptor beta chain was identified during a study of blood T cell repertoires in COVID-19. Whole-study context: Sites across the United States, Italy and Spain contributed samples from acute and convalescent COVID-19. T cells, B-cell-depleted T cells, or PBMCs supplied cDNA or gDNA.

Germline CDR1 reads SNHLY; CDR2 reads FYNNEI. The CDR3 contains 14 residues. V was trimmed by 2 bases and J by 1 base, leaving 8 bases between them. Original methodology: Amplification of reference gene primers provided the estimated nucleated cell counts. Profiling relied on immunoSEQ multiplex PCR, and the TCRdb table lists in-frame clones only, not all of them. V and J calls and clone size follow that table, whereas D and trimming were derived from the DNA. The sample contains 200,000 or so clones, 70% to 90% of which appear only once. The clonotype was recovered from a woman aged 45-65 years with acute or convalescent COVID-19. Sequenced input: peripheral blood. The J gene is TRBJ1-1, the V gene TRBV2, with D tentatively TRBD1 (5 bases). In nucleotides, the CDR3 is TGTGCCAGCAGTGAACAGGGATCGAACACTGAAGCTTTCTTT. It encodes CASSEQGSNTEAFF. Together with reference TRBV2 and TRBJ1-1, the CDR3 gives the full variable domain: EPEVTQTPSHQVTQMGQEVILRCVPISNHLYFYWYRQILGQKVEFLVSFYNNEISEKSEIFDDQFSVERPDGSNFTLKIRSTKLEDSAMYFCASSEQGSNTEAFFGQGTRLTVV.